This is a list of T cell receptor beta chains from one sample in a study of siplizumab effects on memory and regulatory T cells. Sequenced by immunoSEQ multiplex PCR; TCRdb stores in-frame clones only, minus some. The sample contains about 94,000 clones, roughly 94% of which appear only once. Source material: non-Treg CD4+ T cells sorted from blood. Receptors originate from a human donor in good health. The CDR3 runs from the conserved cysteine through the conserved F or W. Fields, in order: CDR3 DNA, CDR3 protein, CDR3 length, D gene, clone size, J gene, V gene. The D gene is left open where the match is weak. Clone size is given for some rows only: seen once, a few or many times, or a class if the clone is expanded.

cdr3_nt: TGTGCCAGCAGTGTTCAGTCCTACGAGCAGTACTTC
cdr3_aa: CASSVQSYEQYF
cdr3_length: 12
d_call: .
clone_size: .
j_call: TRBJ2-7
v_call: TRBV6-1

cdr3_nt: TGTGCCAGCTCACCTAAACACAATTCACCCCTCCACTTT
cdr3_aa: CASSPKHNSPLHF
cdr3_length: 13
d_call: .
clone_size: once
j_call: TRBJ1-6
v_call: TRBV18

cdr3_nt: TGTGCCAGCTCACCTGGATGGACGGAGACTGAAGCTTTCTTT
cdr3_aa: CASSPGWTETEAFF
cdr3_length: 14
d_call: .
clone_size: .
j_call: TRBJ1-1
v_call: TRBV18

cdr3_nt: TGTGCCAGCAGCGTAGGTCCGGGGGACTTCTATGGCTACACCTTC
cdr3_aa: CASSVGPGDFYGYTF
cdr3_length: 15
d_call: .
clone_size: .
j_call: TRBJ1-2
v_call: TRBV9

cdr3_nt: TGTGCCAGCAGCCAAGATCGGGTGAGAGGGGATGGCTACACCTTC
cdr3_aa: CASSQDRVRGDGYTF
cdr3_length: 15
d_call: .
clone_size: .
j_call: TRBJ1-2
v_call: TRBV14

cdr3_nt: TGCGCCAGCAGCCAAGATGTCAAGCGGGGGGGCCCCGGGGAGCTGTTTTTT
cdr3_aa: CASSQDVKRGGPGELFF
cdr3_length: 17
d_call: TRBD2
clone_size: .
j_call: TRBJ2-2
v_call: TRBV4-1

cdr3_nt: TGTGCCAGCAGCGTAGACGGTCCCGAGACCTACAATGAGCAGTTCTTC
cdr3_aa: CASSVDGPETYNEQFF
cdr3_length: 16
d_call: .
clone_size: .
j_call: TRBJ2-1
v_call: TRBV9

cdr3_nt: TGCGCCAGCAGCTCCGAGACAGGGGGACCTGAAGCTTTCTTT
cdr3_aa: CASSSETGGPEAFF
cdr3_length: 14
d_call: TRBD1
clone_size: .
j_call: TRBJ1-1
v_call: TRBV5-1

cdr3_nt: TGTGCCAGCACCAATAGGGGGCTAGCGGGAGTTACGGAGACCCAGTACTTC
cdr3_aa: CASTNRGLAGVTETQYF
cdr3_length: 17
d_call: TRBD2
clone_size: .
j_call: TRBJ2-5
v_call: TRBV7-9

cdr3_nt: TGTGCCAGCAGTTACCCCCTACTAGTTCTGAGTAACTATGGCTACACCTTC
cdr3_aa: CASSYPLLVLSNYGYTF
cdr3_length: 17
d_call: .
clone_size: once
j_call: TRBJ1-2
v_call: TRBV6-9

cdr3_nt: TGTGCCAGTAGAAACAGGGGGTATGACTACAATGAGCAGTTCTTC
cdr3_aa: CASRNRGYDYNEQFF
cdr3_length: 15
d_call: TRBD1
clone_size: .
j_call: TRBJ2-1
v_call: TRBV19

cdr3_nt: TGTGCTAGTGGTTTGGTATCGAGAGTTCCCTTCAACACTGAAGCTTTCTTT
cdr3_aa: CASGLVSRVPFNTEAFF
cdr3_length: 17
d_call: .
clone_size: .
j_call: TRBJ1-1
v_call: TRBV12-5

cdr3_nt: TGTGCCAGCAGCTTAGTCGGCAGAACCTCCTACGAGCAGTACTTC
cdr3_aa: CASSLVGRTSYEQYF
cdr3_length: 15
d_call: .
clone_size: .
j_call: TRBJ2-7
v_call: TRBV7-2

cdr3_nt: TGTGCCAGTAGTATAGTATTTGGGCAGGGTGGCTACACCTTC
cdr3_aa: CASSIVFGQGGYTF
cdr3_length: 14
d_call: .
clone_size: .
j_call: TRBJ1-2
v_call: TRBV19

cdr3_nt: TGTGCCAGCAGCTTGACAGGGACTGGGGCCAACGTCCTGACTTTC
cdr3_aa: CASSLTGTGANVLTF
cdr3_length: 15
d_call: TRBD1
clone_size: .
j_call: TRBJ2-6
v_call: TRBV6-5

cdr3_nt: TGCGCCAGCAGCTTCGGGCCCCTATACAATGAGCAGTTCTTC
cdr3_aa: CASSFGPLYNEQFF
cdr3_length: 14
d_call: .
clone_size: once
j_call: TRBJ2-1
v_call: TRBV5-1

cdr3_nt: TGTGCCAGCAGCCAAGATTTGGACAGGGCGAACACCATATATTTT
cdr3_aa: CASSQDLDRANTIYF
cdr3_length: 15
d_call: TRBD1
clone_size: .
j_call: TRBJ1-3
v_call: TRBV4-2

cdr3_nt: TGTGCCAGCAGCTTAGGGACTACAGGCAATGAGCAGTTCTTC
cdr3_aa: CASSLGTTGNEQFF
cdr3_length: 14
d_call: .
clone_size: .
j_call: TRBJ2-1
v_call: TRBV7-8

cdr3_nt: TGTGCCATCAGTACAGACAGGGTTGAAAAACTGTTTTTT
cdr3_aa: CAISTDRVEKLFF
cdr3_length: 13
d_call: TRBD1
clone_size: .
j_call: TRBJ1-4
v_call: TRBV10-3

cdr3_nt: TGTGCCAGCAGCCGGGAGAGCGGTTCACCCCTCCACTTT
cdr3_aa: CASSRESGSPLHF
cdr3_length: 13
d_call: .
clone_size: .
j_call: TRBJ1-6
v_call: TRBV5-4

cdr3_nt: TGTGCCAGCAGCTTTGCACAGGGGGCTGAAAGTGAGCAGTTCTTC
cdr3_aa: CASSFAQGAESEQFF
cdr3_length: 15
d_call: TRBD1
clone_size: .
j_call: TRBJ2-1
v_call: TRBV7-9

cdr3_nt: TGTGCCAGCAGCAGGGACGACGAGCAGTACTTC
cdr3_aa: CASSRDDEQYF
cdr3_length: 11
d_call: .
clone_size: .
j_call: TRBJ2-7
v_call: TRBV5-6

cdr3_nt: TGTGCCAGCAGCCAAGCCGGGGCAAGTGGAAACACCATATATTTT
cdr3_aa: CASSQAGASGNTIYF
cdr3_length: 15
d_call: .
clone_size: .
j_call: TRBJ1-3
v_call: TRBV4-2

cdr3_nt: TGTGCCAGCAGCCCGACAGGGTTTGGTCAAGAGACCCAGTACTTC
cdr3_aa: CASSPTGFGQETQYF
cdr3_length: 15
d_call: TRBD1
clone_size: .
j_call: TRBJ2-5
v_call: TRBV5-4

cdr3_nt: TGTGCCAGCAGCTTGGGAGGACGGACTGTCCAAGAGACCCAGTACTTC
cdr3_aa: CASSLGGRTVQETQYF
cdr3_length: 16
d_call: .
clone_size: .
j_call: TRBJ2-5
v_call: TRBV5-5

cdr3_nt: TGTGCCAGCAGCTTAAATACAGGTGCTAACTATGGCTACACCTTC
cdr3_aa: CASSLNTGANYGYTF
cdr3_length: 15
d_call: .
clone_size: .
j_call: TRBJ1-2
v_call: TRBV11-2

cdr3_nt: TGTGCCACCAGCAGACGGGACAGGGGAACGTACGAGCAGTACTTC
cdr3_aa: CATSRRDRGTYEQYF
cdr3_length: 15
d_call: TRBD1
clone_size: .
j_call: TRBJ2-7
v_call: TRBV15

cdr3_nt: TGCGCCAGCAGCTTGGGACAGCCTAATCAGCCCCAGCATTTT
cdr3_aa: CASSLGQPNQPQHF
cdr3_length: 14
d_call: .
clone_size: .
j_call: TRBJ1-5
v_call: TRBV5-1

cdr3_nt: TGTGCCAGCAGTTTTTACCCGCCCGGGGCGGGTAGCACTGAAGCTTTCTTT
cdr3_aa: CASSFYPPGAGSTEAFF
cdr3_length: 17
d_call: .
clone_size: .
j_call: TRBJ1-1
v_call: TRBV27

cdr3_nt: TGTGCCAGCAGCCAAGATCGCACAGGGACTTCCTACGAGCAGTACTTC
cdr3_aa: CASSQDRTGTSYEQYF
cdr3_length: 16
d_call: .
clone_size: .
j_call: TRBJ2-7
v_call: TRBV4-2

cdr3_nt: TGTGCCAGCAGCTTCCCCGGACAGGGAGCAACTGAAGCTTTCTTT
cdr3_aa: CASSFPGQGATEAFF
cdr3_length: 15
d_call: TRBD1
clone_size: .
j_call: TRBJ1-1
v_call: TRBV5-6

cdr3_nt: TGTGCCATCAGTAGTCGAGACACTGAAGCTTTCTTT
cdr3_aa: CAISSRDTEAFF
cdr3_length: 12
d_call: .
clone_size: few
j_call: TRBJ1-1
v_call: TRBV10-3

cdr3_nt: TGTGCCAGCAGCTTTAGGGCGAACACCGGGGAGCTGTTTTTT
cdr3_aa: CASSFRANTGELFF
cdr3_length: 14
d_call: .
clone_size: .
j_call: TRBJ2-2
v_call: TRBV7-9

cdr3_nt: TGTGCCAGCAGCTTAGGTGGACTCAGCACAGATACGCAGTATTTT
cdr3_aa: CASSLGGLSTDTQYF
cdr3_length: 15
d_call: .
clone_size: .
j_call: TRBJ2-3
v_call: TRBV11-2

cdr3_nt: TGTGCCAGCTCACCACCTGAAGCGGGCGAGCAGTACTTC
cdr3_aa: CASSPPEAGEQYF
cdr3_length: 13
d_call: .
clone_size: .
j_call: TRBJ2-7
v_call: TRBV18

cdr3_nt: TGTGCCAGCAGTGGGGGGCTTAGCAATCAGCCCCAGCATTTT
cdr3_aa: CASSGGLSNQPQHF
cdr3_length: 14
d_call: .
clone_size: .
j_call: TRBJ1-5
v_call: TRBV6-1

cdr3_nt: TGTGCCAGCAGCTTAGGTACAGTCAATGAGCAGTTCTTC
cdr3_aa: CASSLGTVNEQFF
cdr3_length: 13
d_call: .
clone_size: .
j_call: TRBJ2-1
v_call: TRBV7-2

cdr3_nt: TGTGCCAGCAGCTTCGGGACAGTATACAATGAGCAGTTCTTC
cdr3_aa: CASSFGTVYNEQFF
cdr3_length: 14
d_call: TRBD1
clone_size: .
j_call: TRBJ2-1
v_call: TRBV13

cdr3_nt: TGCGCCAGCAGCCCTTGGGACAGCTATGGCTACACCTTC
cdr3_aa: CASSPWDSYGYTF
cdr3_length: 13
d_call: TRBD1
clone_size: few
j_call: TRBJ1-2
v_call: TRBV4-1

cdr3_nt: TGTGCCGGACTCACAGTTTCTTACGTTCCTGGTTTGCCCAAAAACATTCAGTACTTC
cdr3_aa: CAGLTVSYVPGLPKNIQYF
cdr3_length: 19
d_call: .
clone_size: .
j_call: TRBJ2-4
v_call: TRBV7-2

cdr3_nt: TGCGCCAGCAGCCTATCGCCGGGACAGAGTAACTATGGCTACACCTTC
cdr3_aa: CASSLSPGQSNYGYTF
cdr3_length: 16
d_call: TRBD1
clone_size: once
j_call: TRBJ1-2
v_call: TRBV4-3

cdr3_nt: TGTGCCAGCAGCTTAGTTATAGGAGTGAACACTGAAGCTTTCTTT
cdr3_aa: CASSLVIGVNTEAFF
cdr3_length: 15
d_call: .
clone_size: .
j_call: TRBJ1-1
v_call: TRBV7-8

cdr3_nt: TGTGCCAGCAGTACCACTAGCGGGAGAAGGGAGACCCAGTACTTC
cdr3_aa: CASSTTSGRRETQYF
cdr3_length: 15
d_call: TRBD2
clone_size: .
j_call: TRBJ2-5
v_call: TRBV6-5

cdr3_nt: TGTGCCAGTAGCACCGGGACAGAGAGCTCCTACGAGCAGTACTTC
cdr3_aa: CASSTGTESSYEQYF
cdr3_length: 15
d_call: TRBD1
clone_size: .
j_call: TRBJ2-7
v_call: TRBV19

cdr3_nt: TGTGCCATCACCTCGGCAACTAACTCCTACGAGCAGTACTTC
cdr3_aa: CAITSATNSYEQYF
cdr3_length: 14
d_call: .
clone_size: .
j_call: TRBJ2-7
v_call: TRBV10-3

cdr3_nt: TGTGCCAGCAGCGTAGAACCCGGGGGTGCCTACGAGCAGTACTTC
cdr3_aa: CASSVEPGGAYEQYF
cdr3_length: 15
d_call: .
clone_size: .
j_call: TRBJ2-7
v_call: TRBV9

cdr3_nt: TGTGCCAGCAGCTCACGACAGGTTACCTACGAGCAGTACTTC
cdr3_aa: CASSSRQVTYEQYF
cdr3_length: 14
d_call: .
clone_size: .
j_call: TRBJ2-7
v_call: TRBV13